Sequencing of this TCR beta chain was carried out in a study of blood T cell repertoires in COVID-19. Original methodology: Using reference gene primer amplification, nucleated cell counts were estimated. Sequenced by immunoSEQ multiplex PCR; TCRdb stores in-frame clones only, minus some. The V and J calls and clone size are taken from that table; D and trimming were inferred from the DNA. Altogether roughly 380,000 clones are present, around 84% being singletons, with the ten largest covering 3% to 4.5%. This clone was seen a single time. The sample comprised peripheral blood. This TCR was recovered from a woman aged 18-29 years with acute or convalescent COVID-19.

This CDR3 is CAWLDDSSSYEAFF. The CDR3, as DNA: TGTGCCTGGTTAGATGACAGCTCATCATATGAAGCTTTCTTT. The chain recombines TRBV30 with TRBJ1-1, with D possibly TRBD1 on 5 matching bases. V lost 5 bases, J lost 7 bases, and 20 bases lay in between. This CDR3 has 14 amino acids. The germline CDR1 and CDR2 sequences are GTSNPN and SVGIG (reference sequence).